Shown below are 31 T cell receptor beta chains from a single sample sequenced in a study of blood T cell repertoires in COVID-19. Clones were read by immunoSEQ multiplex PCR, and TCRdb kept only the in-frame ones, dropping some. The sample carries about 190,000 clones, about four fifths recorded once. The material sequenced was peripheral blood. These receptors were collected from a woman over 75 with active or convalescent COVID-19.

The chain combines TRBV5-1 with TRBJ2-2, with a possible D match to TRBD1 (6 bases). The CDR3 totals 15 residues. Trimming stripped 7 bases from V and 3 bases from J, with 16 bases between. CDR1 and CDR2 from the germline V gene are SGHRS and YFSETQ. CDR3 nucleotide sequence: TGCGCCAGCGCCACAGGGTCGGGCGACACCGGGGAGCTGTTTTTT. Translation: CASATGSGDTGELFF. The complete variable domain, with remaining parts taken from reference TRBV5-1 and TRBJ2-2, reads KAGVTQTPRYLIKTRGQQVTLSCSPISGHRSVSWYQQTPGQGLQFLFEYFSETQRNKGNFPGRFSGRQFSNSRSEMNVSTLELGDSALYLCASATGSGDTGELFFGEGSRLTVL.

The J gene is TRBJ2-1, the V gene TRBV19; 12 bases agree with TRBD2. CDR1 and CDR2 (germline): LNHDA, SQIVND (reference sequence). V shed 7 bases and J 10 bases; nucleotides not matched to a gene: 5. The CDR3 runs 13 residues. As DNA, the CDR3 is TGTGCCAGTACCCGGACTAGCGGGACCGAGCAGTTCTTC. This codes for CASTRTSGTEQFF.

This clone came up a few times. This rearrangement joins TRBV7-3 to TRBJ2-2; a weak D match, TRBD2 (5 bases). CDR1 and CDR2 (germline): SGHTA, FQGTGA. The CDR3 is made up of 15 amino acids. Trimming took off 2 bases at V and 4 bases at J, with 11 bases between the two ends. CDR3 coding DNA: TGTGCCAGCAGCTTAGTAGCGACGAGCACCGGGGAGCTGTTTTTT. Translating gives CASSLVATSTGELFF. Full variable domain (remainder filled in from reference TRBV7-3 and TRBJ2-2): GAGVSQTPSNKVTEKGKYVELRCDPISGHTALYWYRQSLGQGPEFLIYFQGTGAADDSGLPNDRFFAVRPEGSVSTLKIQRTERGDSAVYLCASSLVATSTGELFFGEGSRLTVL.

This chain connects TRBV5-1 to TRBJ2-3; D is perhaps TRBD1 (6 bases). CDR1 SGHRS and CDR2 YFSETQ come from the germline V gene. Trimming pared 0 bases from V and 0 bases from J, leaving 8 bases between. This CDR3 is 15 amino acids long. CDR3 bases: TGCGCCAGCAGCTTGGACAGGGTTAGCACAGATACGCAGTATTTT. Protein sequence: CASSLDRVSTDTQYF. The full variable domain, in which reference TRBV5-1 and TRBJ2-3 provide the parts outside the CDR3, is KAGVTQTPRYLIKTRGQQVTLSCSPISGHRSVSWYQQTPGQGLQFLFEYFSETQRNKGNFPGRFSGRQFSNSRSEMNVSTLELGDSALYLCASSLDRVSTDTQYFGPGTRLTVL.

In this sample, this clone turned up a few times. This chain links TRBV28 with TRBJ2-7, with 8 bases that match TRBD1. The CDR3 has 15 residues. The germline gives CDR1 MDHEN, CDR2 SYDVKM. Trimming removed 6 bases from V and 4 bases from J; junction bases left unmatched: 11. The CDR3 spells CASSPPGQAIYEQYF. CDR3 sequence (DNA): TGTGCCAGCAGCCCTCCGGGACAGGCGATTTACGAGCAGTACTTC.

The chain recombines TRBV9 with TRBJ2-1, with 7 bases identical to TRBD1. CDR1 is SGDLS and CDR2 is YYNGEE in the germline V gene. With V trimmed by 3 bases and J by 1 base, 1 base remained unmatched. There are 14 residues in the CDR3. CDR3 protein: CASSGQGSYNEQFF. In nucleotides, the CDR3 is TGTGCCAGCAGCGGACAGGGTTCCTACAATGAGCAGTTCTTC.

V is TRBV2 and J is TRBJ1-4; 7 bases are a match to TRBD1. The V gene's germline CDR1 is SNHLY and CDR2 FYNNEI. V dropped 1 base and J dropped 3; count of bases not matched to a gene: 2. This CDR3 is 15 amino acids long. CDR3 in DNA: TGTGCCAGCAGTGAAGGGGGACAGCCTAATGAAAAACTGTTTTTT. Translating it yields CASSEGGQPNEKLFF.

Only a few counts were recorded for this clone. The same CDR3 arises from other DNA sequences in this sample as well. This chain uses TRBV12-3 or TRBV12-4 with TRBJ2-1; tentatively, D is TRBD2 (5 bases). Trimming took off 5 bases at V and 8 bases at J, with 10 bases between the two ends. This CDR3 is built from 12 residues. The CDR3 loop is CASSLLAYEQFF. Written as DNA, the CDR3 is TGTGCCAGCAGTCTTCTAGCCTATGAGCAGTTCTTC.

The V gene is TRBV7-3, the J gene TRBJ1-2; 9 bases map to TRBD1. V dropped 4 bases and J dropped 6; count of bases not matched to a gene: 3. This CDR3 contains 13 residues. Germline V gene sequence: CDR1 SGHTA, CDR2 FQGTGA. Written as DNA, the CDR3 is TGTGCCAGCAGCTCGGGACAGGGAGATGGCTACACCTTC. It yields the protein CASSSGQGDGYTF.

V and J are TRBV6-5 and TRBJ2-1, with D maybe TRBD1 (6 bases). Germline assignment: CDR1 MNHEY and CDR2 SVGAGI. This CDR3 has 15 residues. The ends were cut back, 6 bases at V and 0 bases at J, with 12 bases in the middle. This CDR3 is CASSPRQASYNEQFF. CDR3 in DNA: TGTGCCAGCAGCCCCAGACAGGCCTCCTACAATGAGCAGTTCTTC.

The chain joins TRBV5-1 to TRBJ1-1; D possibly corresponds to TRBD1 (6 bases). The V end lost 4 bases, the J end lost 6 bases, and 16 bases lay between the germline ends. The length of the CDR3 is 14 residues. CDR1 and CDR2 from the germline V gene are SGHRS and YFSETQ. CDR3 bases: TGCGCCAGCAGCACGTGGACAGTAACATCTGAAGCTTTCTTT. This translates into CASSTWTVTSEAFF.

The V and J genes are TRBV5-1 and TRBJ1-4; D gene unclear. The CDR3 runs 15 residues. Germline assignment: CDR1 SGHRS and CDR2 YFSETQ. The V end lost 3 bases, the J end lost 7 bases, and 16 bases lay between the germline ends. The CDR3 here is CASSYTTDSFEKLFF. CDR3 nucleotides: TGCGCCAGCAGCTACACGACCGACTCTTTTGAAAAACTGTTTTTT.

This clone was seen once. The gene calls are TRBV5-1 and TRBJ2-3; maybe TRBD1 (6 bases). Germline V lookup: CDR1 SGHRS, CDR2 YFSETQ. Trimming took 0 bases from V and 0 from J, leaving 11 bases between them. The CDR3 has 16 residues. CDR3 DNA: TGCGCCAGCAGCTTGGTAGGACAGACTAGCACAGATACGCAGTATTTT. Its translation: CASSLVGQTSTDTQYF.

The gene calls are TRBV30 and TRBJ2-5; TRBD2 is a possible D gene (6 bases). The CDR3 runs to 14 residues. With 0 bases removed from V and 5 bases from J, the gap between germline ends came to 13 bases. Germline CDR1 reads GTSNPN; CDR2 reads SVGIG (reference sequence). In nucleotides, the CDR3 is TGTGCCTGGAGTGTCTCTGCGGGGCGTGAGACCCAGTACTTC. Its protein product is CAWSVSAGRETQYF.

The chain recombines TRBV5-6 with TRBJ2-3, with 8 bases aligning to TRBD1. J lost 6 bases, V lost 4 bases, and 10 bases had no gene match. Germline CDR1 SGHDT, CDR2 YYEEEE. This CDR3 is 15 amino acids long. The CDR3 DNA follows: TGTGCCAGCAGCGCCGTTGGCAGGGGGCGGGATACGCAGTATTTT. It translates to CASSAVGRGRDTQYF. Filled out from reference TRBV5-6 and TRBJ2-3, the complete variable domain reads DAGVTQSPTHLIKTRGQQVTLRCSPKSGHDTVSWYQQALGQGPQFIFQYYEEEERQRGNFPDRFSGHQFPNYSSELNVNALLLGDSALYLCASSAVGRGRDTQYFGPGTRLTVL.

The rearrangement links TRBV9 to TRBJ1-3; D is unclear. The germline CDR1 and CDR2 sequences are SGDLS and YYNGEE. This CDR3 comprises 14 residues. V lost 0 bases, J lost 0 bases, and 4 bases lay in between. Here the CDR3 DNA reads TGTGCCAGCAGCGTAGAGAGCTCTGGAAACACCATATATTTT. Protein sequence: CASSVESSGNTIYF.

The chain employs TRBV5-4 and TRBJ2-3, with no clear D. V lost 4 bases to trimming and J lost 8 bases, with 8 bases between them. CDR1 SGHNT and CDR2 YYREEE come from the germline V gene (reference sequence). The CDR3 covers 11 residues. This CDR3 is CASSETGTQYF. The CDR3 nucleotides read TGTGCCAGCAGCGAAACGGGTACGCAGTATTTT.

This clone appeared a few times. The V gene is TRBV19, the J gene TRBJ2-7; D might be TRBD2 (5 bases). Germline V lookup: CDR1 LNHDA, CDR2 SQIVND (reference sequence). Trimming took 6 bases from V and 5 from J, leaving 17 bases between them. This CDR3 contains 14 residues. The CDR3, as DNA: TGTGCCAGTAGCCAGACAACTAGGAGCGACGAGCAGTACTTC. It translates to CASSQTTRSDEQYF.

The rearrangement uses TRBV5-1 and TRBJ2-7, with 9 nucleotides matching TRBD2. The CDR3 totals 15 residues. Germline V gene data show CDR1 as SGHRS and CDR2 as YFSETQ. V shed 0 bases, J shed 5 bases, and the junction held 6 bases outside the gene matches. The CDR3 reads CASSLAATSGHEQYF. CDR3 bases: TGCGCCAGCAGCTTGGCCGCGACTAGCGGCCACGAGCAGTACTTC.

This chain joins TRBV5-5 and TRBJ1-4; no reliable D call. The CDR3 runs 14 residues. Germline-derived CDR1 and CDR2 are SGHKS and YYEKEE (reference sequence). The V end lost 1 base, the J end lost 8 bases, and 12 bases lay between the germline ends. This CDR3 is CASSLRVGREKLFF. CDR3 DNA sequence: TGTGCCAGCAGCTTGCGGGTCGGCCGGGAAAAACTGTTTTTT.

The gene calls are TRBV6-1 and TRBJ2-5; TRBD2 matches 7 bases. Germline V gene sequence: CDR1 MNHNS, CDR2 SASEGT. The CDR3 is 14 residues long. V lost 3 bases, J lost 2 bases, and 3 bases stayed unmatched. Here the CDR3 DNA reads TGTGCCAGCAGTGACGGGGGGAGACAAGAGACCCAGTACTTC. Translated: CASSDGGRQETQYF.

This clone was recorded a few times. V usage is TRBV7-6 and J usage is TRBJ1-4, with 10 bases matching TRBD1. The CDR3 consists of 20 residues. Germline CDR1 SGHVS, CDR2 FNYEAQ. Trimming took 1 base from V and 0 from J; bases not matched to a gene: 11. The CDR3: CASSLDRDRGTGATNEKLFF. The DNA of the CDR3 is TGTGCCAGCAGCTTAGACCGGGACAGGGGAACAGGAGCAACTAATGAAAAACTGTTTTTT.

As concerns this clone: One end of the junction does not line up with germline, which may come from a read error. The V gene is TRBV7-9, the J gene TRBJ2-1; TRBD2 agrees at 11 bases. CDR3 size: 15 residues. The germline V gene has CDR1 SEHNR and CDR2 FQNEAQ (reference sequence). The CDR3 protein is CASSIAGGDYNEQFF. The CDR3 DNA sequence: TGTGCCAGCAGCATAGCGGGAGGGGACTACAATGAGCAGTTCTTC.

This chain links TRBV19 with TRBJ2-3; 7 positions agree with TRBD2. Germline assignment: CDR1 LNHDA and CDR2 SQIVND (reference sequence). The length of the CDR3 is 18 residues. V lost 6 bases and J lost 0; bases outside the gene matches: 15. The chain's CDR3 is CASRDTTLAESSTDTQYF. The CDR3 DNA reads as TGTGCCAGTAGAGACACCACCCTAGCGGAGTCTAGCACAGATACGCAGTATTTT.

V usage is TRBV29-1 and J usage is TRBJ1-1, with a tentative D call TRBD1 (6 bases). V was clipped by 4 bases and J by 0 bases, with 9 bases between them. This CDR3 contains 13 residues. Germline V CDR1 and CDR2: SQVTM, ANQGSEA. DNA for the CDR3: TGCAGCGTTGTTGGACAGTTGAACACTGAAGCTTTCTTT. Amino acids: CSVVGQLNTEAFF.

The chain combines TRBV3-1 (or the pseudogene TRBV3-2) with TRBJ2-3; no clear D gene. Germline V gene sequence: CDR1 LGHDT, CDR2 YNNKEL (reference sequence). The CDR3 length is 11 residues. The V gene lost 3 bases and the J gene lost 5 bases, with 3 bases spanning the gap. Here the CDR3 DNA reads TGTGCCAGCAGCCACGGAGATACGCAGTATTTT. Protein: CASSHGDTQYF.

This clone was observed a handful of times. CDR3 sequence: CASSLAGGRQPQHF. Here the CDR3 DNA reads TGTGCCAGCAGCTTGGCGGGGGGACGACAGCCCCAGCATTTT. The chain recombines TRBV5-6 with TRBJ1-5; D may be TRBD1 (5 bases). Looked up from germline, CDR1 is SGHDT and CDR2 is YYEEEE. The CDR3 contains 14 residues. V was clipped by 0 bases and J by 7 bases, with 11 bases between them.

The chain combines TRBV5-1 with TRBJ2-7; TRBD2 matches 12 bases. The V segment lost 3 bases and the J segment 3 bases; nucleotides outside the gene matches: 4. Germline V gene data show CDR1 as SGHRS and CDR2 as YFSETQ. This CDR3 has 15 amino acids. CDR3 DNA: TGCGCCAGCAGCTACTCGACTAGCGGGAGCTACGAGCAGTACTTC. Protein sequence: CASSYSTSGSYEQYF.

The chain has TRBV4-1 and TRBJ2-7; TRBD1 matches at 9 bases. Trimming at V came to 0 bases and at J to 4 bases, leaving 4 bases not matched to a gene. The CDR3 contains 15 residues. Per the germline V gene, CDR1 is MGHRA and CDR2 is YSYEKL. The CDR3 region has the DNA TGCGCCAGCAGCCAAGATCACAGGGGGCATTACGAGCAGTACTTC. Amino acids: CASSQDHRGHYEQYF.

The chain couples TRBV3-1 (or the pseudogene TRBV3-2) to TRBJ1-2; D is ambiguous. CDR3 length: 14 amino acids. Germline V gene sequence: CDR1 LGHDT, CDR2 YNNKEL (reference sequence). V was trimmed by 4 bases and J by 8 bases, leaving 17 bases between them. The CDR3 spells CASSRRAWEDGYTF. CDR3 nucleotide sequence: TGTGCCAGCAGCCGCCGGGCCTGGGAGGACGGCTACACCTTC.

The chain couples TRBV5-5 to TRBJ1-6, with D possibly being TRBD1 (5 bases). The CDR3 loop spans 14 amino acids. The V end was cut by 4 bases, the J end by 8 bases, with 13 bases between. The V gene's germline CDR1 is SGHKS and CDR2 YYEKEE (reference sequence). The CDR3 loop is CASSADIVYSPLHF. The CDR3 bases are TGTGCCAGCAGCGCGGACATTGTCTATTCACCCCTCCACTTT.